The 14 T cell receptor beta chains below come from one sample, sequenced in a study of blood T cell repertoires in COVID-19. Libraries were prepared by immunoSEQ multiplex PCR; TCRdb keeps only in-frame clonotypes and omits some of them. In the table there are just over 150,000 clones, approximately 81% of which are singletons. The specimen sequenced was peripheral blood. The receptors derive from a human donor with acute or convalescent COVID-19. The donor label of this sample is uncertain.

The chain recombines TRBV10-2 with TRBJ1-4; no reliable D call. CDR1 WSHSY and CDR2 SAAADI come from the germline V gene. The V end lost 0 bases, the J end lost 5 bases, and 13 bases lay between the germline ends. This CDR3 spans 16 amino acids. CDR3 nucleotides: TGCGCCAGCAGTGAGTCGGCGGCAGCTACGAATGAAAAACTGTTTTTT. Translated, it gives CASSESAAATNEKLFF.

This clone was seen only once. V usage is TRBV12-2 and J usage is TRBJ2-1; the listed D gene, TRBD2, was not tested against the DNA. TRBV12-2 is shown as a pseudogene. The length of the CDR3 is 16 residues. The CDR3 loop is CASRIRCGGAYNEQFF. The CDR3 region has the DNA TGTGCAAGTCGCATCCGTTGCGGGGGGGCCTACAATGAGCAGTTCTTC.

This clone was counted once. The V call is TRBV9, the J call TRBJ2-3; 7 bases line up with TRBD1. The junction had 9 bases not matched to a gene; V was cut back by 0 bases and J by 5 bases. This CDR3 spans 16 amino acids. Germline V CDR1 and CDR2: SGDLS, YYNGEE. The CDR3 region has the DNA TGTGCCAGCAGCGTAGGCCCCCCAGGGGGTATAGATACGCAGTATTTT. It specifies CASSVGPPGGIDTQYF.

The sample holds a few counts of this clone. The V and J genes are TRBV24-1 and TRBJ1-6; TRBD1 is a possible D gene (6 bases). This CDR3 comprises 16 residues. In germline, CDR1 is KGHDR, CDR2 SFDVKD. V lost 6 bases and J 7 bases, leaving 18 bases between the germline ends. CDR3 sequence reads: CATSPRGAGKNSPLHF. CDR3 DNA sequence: TGTGCCACCAGTCCACGGGGGGCAGGGAAAAATTCACCCCTCCACTTT.

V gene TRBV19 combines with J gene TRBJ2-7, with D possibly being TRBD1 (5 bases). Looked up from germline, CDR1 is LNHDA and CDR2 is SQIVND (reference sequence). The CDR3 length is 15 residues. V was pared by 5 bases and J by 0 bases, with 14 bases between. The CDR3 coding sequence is TGTGCCAGTAGTGTCGGGCAGGGCACCTCCTACGAGCAGTACTTC. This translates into CASSVGQGTSYEQYF.

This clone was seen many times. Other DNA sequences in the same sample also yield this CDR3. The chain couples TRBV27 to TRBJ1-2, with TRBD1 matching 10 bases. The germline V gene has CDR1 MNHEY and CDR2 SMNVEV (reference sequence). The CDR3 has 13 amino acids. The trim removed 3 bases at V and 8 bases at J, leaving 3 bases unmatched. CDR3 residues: CASSFRDRGGYTF. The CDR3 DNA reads TGTGCCAGCAGTTTTCGGGACAGGGGAGGCTACACCTTC.

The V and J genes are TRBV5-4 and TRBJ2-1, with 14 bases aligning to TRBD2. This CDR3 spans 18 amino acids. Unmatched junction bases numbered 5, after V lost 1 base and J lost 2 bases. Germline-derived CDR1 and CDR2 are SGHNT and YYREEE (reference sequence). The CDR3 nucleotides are TGTGCCAGCAGCTTGCGACTAGCGGGGGGGCGGACCTACAATGAGCAGTTCTTC. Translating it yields CASSLRLAGGRTYNEQFF.

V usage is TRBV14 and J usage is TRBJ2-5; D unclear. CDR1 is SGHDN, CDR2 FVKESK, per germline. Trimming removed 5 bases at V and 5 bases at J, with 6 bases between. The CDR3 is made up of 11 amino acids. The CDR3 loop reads CASSSLETQYF. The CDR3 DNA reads TGTGCCAGCAGCTCCTTGGAGACCCAGTACTTC.

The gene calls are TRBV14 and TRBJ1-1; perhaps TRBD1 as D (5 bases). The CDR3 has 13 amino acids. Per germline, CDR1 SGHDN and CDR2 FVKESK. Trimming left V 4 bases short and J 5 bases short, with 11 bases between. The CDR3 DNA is TGTGCCAGCAGCCCCGGGGGAGGGACTGAAGCTTTCTTT. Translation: CASSPGGGTEAFF.

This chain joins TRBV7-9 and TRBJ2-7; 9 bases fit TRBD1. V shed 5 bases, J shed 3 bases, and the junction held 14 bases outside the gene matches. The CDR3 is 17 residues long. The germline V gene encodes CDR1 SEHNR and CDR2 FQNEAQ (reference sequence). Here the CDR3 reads CASSPRSQGAHNYEQYF. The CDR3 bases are TGTGCCAGCAGCCCTAGATCACAGGGGGCGCATAACTACGAGCAGTACTTC.

In nucleotides, the CDR3 is TGTGCCAGCGGCTTGTCAGATACGCAGTATTTT. It translates to CASGLSDTQYF. The gene calls are TRBV6-1 and TRBJ2-3, with D unresolved. This CDR3 contains 11 residues. Germline CDR1 is MNHNS and CDR2 is SASEGT. Trimming cost V 8 bases and J 4 bases, with 7 bases left between them.

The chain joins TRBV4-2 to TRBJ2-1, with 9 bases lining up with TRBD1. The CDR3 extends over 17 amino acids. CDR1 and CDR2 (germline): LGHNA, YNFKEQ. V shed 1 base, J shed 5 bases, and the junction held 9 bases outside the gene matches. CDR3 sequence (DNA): TGTGCCAGCAGCCAAGGCCCGGGACAGGGAAGAGACAATGAGCAGTTCTTC. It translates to CASSQGPGQGRDNEQFF.

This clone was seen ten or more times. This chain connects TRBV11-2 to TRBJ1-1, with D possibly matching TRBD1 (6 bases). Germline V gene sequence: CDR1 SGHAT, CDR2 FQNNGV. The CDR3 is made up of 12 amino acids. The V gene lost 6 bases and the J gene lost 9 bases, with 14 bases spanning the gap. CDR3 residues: CASSSGTPKAFF. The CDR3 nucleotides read TGTGCCAGCAGTTCCGGGACACCCAAAGCTTTCTTT. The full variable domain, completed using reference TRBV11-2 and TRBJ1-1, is EAGVAQSPRYKIIEKRQSVAFWCNPISGHATLYWYQQILGQGPKLLIQFQNNGVVDDSQLPKDRFSAERLKGVDSTLKIQPAKLEDSAVYLCASSSGTPKAFFGQGTRLTVV.

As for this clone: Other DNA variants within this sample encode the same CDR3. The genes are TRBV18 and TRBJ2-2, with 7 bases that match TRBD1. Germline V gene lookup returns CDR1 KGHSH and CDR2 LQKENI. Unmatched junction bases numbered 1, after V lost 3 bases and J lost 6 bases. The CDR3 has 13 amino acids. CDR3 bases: TGTGCCAGCTCACCTGACAGGGCCGGGGAGCTGTTTTTT. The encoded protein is CASSPDRAGELFF.